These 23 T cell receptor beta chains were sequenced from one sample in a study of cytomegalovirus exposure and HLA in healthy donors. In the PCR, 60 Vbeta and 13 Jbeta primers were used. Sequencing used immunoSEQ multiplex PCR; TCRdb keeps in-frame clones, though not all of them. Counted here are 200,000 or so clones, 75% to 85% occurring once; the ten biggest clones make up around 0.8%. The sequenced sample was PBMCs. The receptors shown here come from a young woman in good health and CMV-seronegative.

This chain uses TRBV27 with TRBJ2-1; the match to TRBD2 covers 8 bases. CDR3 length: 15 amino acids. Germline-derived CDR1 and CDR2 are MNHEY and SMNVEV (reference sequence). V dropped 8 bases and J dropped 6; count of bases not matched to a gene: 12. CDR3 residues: CASSFRLAPSNEQFF. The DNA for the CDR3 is TGTGCCAGCTCCTTCCGACTAGCGCCAAGCAATGAGCAGTTCTTC.

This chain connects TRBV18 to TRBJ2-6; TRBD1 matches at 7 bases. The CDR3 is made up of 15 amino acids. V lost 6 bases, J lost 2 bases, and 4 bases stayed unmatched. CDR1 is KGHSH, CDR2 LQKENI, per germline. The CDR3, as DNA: TGTGCCAGCTCGTTTGACAGGGCTGGGGCCAACGTCCTGACTTTC. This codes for CASSFDRAGANVLTF.

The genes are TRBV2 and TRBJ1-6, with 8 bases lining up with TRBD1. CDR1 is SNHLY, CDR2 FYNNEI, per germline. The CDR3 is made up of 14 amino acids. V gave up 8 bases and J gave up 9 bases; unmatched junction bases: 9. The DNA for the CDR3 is TGTGCCAGCGCCGACAGGGGCGCCTTTTCACCCCTCCACTTT. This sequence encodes CASADRGAFSPLHF.

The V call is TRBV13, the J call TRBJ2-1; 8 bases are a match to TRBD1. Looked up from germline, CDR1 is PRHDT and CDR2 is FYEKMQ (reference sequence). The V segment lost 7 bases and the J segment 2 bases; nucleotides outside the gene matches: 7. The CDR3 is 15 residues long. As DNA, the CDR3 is TGTGCCAGCACCGACGGGGACAGGACCTACAATGAGCAGTTCTTC. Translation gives CASTDGDRTYNEQFF.

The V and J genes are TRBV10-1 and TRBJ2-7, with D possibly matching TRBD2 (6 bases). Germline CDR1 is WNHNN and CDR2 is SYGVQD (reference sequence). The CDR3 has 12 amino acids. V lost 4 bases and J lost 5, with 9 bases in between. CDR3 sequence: CASSVVADEQYF. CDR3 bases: TGCGCCAGCAGTGTCGTAGCGGACGAGCAGTACTTC.

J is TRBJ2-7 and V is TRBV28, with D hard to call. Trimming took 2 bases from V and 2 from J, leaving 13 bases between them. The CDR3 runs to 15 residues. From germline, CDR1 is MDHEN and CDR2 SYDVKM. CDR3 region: CASSLQVLPPYEQYF. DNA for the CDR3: TGTGCCAGCAGTTTACAGGTGCTCCCCCCCTACGAGCAGTACTTC.

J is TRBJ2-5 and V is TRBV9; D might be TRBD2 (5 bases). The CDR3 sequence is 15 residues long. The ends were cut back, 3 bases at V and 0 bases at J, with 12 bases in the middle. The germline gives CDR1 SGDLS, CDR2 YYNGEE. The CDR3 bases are TGTGCCAGCAGCGCTTCACTAGGCAACCAAGAGACCCAGTACTTC. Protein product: CASSASLGNQETQYF.

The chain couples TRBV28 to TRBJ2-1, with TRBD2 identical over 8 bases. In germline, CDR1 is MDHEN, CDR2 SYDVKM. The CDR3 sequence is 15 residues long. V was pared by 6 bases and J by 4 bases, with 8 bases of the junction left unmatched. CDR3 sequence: CASSLIAGNYNEQFF. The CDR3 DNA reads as TGTGCCAGCAGCCTTATAGCGGGAAATTACAATGAGCAGTTCTTC.

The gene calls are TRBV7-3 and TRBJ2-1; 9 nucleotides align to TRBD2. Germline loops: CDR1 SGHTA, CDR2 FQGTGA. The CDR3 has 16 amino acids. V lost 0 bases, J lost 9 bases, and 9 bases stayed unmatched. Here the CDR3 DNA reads TGTGCCAGCAGCTTAACGGGTCGCGGGAGGGCTTTTGAGCAGTTCTTC. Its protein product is CASSLTGRGRAFEQFF.

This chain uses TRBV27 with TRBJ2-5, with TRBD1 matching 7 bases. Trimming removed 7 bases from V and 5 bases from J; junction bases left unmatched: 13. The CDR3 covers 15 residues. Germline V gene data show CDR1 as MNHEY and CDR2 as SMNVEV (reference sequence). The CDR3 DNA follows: TGTGCCAGCATGACAGGGAGCCCCTCGGGGGAGACCCAGTACTTC. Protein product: CASMTGSPSGETQYF.

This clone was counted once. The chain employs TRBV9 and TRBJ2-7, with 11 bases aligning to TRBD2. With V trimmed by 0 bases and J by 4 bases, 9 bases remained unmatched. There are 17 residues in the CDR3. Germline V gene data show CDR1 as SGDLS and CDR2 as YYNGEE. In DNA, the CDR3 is TGTGCCAGCAGCGTAGGGCCTAGCGGGAGGACTTCGTACGAGCAGTACTTC. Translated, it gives CASSVGPSGRTSYEQYF.

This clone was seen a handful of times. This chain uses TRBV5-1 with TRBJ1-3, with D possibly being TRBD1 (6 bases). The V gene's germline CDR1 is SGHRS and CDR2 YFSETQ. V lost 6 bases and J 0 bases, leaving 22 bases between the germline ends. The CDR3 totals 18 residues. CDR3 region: CASKQGAISGISGNTIYF. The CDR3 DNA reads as TGCGCCAGCAAACAGGGAGCTATTTCAGGGATCTCTGGAAACACCATATATTTT.

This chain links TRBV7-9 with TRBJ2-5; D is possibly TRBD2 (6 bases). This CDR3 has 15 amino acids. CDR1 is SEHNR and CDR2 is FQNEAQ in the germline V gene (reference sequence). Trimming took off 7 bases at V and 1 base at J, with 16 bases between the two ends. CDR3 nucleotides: TGTGCCAGCAAATTATCGGAGGGTGGCCAAGAGACCCAGTACTTC. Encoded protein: CASKLSEGGQETQYF.

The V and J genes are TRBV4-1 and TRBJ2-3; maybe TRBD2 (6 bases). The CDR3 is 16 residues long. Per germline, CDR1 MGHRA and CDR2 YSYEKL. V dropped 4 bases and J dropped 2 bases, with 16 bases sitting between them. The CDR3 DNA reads TGCGCCAGCAGCCCCCTTAGCGGCCCTTACACAGATACGCAGTATTTT. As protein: CASSPLSGPYTDTQYF.

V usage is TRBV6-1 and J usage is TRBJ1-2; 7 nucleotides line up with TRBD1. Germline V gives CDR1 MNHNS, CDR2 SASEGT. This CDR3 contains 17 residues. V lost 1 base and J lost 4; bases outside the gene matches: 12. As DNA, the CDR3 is TGTGCCAGCAGTGAAGGCAGGACAGGAAGGGGGGTCTATGGCTACACCTTC. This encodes CASSEGRTGRGVYGYTF.

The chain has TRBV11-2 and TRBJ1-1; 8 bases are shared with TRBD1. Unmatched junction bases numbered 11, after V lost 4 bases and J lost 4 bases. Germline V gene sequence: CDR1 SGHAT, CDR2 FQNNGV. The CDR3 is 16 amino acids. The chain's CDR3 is CASSYRQGRGATEAFF. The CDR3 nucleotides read TGTGCCAGCAGCTATCGACAGGGGAGAGGCGCCACTGAAGCTTTCTTT.

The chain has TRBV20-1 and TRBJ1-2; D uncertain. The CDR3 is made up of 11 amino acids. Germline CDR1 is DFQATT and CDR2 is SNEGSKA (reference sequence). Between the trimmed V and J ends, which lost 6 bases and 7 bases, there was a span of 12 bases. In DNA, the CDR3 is TGCAGTGCGTCACTATCGGGTGGCTACACCTTC. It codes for CSASLSGGYTF.

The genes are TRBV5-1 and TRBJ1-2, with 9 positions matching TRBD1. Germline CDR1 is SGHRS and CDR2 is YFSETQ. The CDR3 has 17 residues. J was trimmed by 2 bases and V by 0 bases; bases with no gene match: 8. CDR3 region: CASSLVLLGQGNYGYTF. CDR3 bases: TGCGCCAGCAGCTTGGTATTATTGGGACAGGGAAACTATGGCTACACCTTC.

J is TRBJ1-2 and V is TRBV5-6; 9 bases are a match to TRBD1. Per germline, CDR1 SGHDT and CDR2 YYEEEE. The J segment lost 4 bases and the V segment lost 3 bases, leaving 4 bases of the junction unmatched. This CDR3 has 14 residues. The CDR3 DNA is TGTGCCAGCAGCTACACAGGGGGCGGCTATGGCTACACCTTC. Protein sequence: CASSYTGGGYGYTF.

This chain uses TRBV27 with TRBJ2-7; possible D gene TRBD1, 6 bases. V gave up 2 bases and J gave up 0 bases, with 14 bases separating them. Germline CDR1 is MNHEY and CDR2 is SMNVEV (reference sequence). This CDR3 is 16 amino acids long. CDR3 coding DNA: TGTGCCAGCAGTTTAGGGGTCAGGGGCTACTCCTACGAGCAGTACTTC. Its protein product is CASSLGVRGYSYEQYF.

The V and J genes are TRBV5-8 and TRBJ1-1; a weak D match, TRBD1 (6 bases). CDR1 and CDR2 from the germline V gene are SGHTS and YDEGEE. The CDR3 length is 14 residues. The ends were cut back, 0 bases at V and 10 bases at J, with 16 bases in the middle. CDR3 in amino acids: CASSLAGGLSVAFF. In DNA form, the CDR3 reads TGTGCCAGCAGCTTGGCGGGGGGGCTTTCTGTAGCTTTCTTT. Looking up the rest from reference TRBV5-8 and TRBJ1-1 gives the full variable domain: EAGVTQSPTHLIKTRGQQATLRCSPISGHTSVYWYQQALGLGLQFLLWYDEGEERNRGNFPPRFSGRQFPNYSSELNVNALELEDSALYLCASSLAGGLSVAFFGQGTRLTVV.

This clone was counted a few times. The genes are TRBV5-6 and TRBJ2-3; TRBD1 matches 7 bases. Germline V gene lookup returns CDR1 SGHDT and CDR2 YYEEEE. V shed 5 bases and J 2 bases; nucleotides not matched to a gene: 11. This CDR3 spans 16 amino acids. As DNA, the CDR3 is TGTGCCAGCAGAGCTTGGGGACAGCCTCTCACAGATACGCAGTATTTT. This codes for CASRAWGQPLTDTQYF.

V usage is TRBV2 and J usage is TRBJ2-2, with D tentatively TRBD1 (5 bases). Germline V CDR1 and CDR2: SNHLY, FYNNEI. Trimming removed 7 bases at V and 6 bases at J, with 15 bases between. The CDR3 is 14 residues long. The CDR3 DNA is TGTGCCAGCACCCCGAGGATACAGGCCGGGGAGCTGTTTTTT. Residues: CASTPRIQAGELFF.